Below, 2 T cell receptor beta chains from the same sample are listed, as sequenced in a study of shared T cell receptors in the human thymus. Profiled with immunoSEQ multiplex PCR; TCRdb holds only in-frame clones, not every one. The sample has over 650,000 clones, around 87% seen once. These data also featured in a second study, about human thymus T cells.

Source material: thymocytes. The receptors derive from a boy under two years old with a congenital heart defect.

CDR3 bases: TGTGCCATCAGTGAACTAGCGGGAGACTACAATGAGCAGTTCTTC. This gives the protein CAISELAGDYNEQFF. V gene TRBV10-3 combines with J gene TRBJ2-1, with 11 bases lining up with TRBD2. CDR3 length equals 15 residues. Germline lookup yields CDR1 ENHRY and CDR2 SYGVKD. The J segment lost 3 bases and the V segment lost 3 bases, leaving 1 base of the junction unmatched.

Concerning this clone itself: At one of its ends the junction is not consistent with the germline gene, which may arise from a read error. The J gene is TRBJ1-2, the V gene TRBV5-6, with TRBD1 as a possible D gene (6 bases). Germline values: CDR1 SGHDT, CDR2 YYEEEE. The CDR3 runs 14 residues. CDR3 sequence (DNA): TGTGCCAGCAGCTTGCAGCAGGGGCCTGATGGCTACCCCTTC. It specifies CASSLQQGPDGYPF. The full variable domain, completed using reference TRBV5-6 and TRBJ1-2, is DAGVTQSPTHLIKTRGQQVTLRCSPKSGHDTVSWYQQALGQGPQFIFQYYEEEERQRGNFPDRFSGHQFPNYSSELNVNALLLGDSALYLCASSLQQGPDGYPFGSGTRLTVV.